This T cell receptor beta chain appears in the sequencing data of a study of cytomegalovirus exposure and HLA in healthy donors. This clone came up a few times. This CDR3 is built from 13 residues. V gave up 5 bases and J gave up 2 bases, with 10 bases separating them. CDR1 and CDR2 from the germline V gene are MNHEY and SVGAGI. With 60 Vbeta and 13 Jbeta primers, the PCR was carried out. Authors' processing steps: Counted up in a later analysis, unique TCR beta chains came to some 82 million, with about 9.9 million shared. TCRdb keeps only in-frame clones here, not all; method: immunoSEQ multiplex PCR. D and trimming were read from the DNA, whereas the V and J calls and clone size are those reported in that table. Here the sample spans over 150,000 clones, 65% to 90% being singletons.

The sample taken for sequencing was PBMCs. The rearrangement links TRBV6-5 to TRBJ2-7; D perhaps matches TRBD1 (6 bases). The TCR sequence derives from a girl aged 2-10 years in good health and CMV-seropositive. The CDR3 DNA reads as TGTGCCAGCAGTAACAGGGTGACCTACGAGCAGTACTTC. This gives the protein CASSNRVTYEQYF.